This entry is about one TCR beta chain. A second roughly 7 to 12 cycle PCR used barcoded and J-beta primers. Via MiXCR, TCRdb re-called the 5' RACE reads, giving one row per CDR3 protein. The data show around 780,000 distinct CDR3 sequences, with about 61% seen just once and roughly 24% held by the top ten. The V gene lost 5 bases and the J gene lost 7 bases, with 10 bases spanning the gap. The CDR3 has 12 amino acids. The sample originates from a study of blood T cells in healthy people across ages. This TCR derives from a man aged 40-55 years in good health. This chain links TRBV12-3 or TRBV12-4 with TRBJ2-3; D is unresolved. The sample consisted of blood. CDR3 loop: CASSRTPHTQYF. CDR3 in DNA: TGTGCCAGCAGTCGGACCCCCCATACGCAGTATTTT.